The next 3 T cell receptor beta chains were all read from a single sample in a study of blood T cell repertoires in COVID-19. The table came from immunoSEQ multiplex PCR; TCRdb's copy has only in-frame clones and leaves some out. The table shows some 260,000 clones, with about 91% occurring only once. The specimen was peripheral blood. The receptor set was obtained from a man older than 75 with acute or convalescent COVID-19.

This clone has more than one count but fewer than ten. In DNA form, the CDR3 reads TGTGCCAGCAGCTTGGAGAGAGTCCGGGCGGGGACCCAGTACTTC. Encoded protein: CASSLERVRAGTQYF. This sequence joins TRBV7-9 and TRBJ2-5; weak D call: TRBD2 (5 bases). The ends were cut back, 3 bases at V and 7 bases at J, with 18 bases in the middle. There are 15 residues in the CDR3. Germline CDR1 reads SEHNR; CDR2 reads FQNEAQ (reference sequence).

In its sample, this clone was seen a few times. The rearrangement links TRBV15 to TRBJ1-5; D gene ambiguous. Germline V gene sequence: CDR1 LNHNV, CDR2 YYDKDF (reference sequence). Trimming removed 1 base at V and 3 bases at J, with 4 bases between. This CDR3 is 13 amino acids long. CDR3 residues: CATSRVINQPQHF. The CDR3 DNA is TGTGCCACCAGCAGAGTCATCAATCAGCCCCAGCATTTT.

The DNA of the CDR3 is TGTGCCAGCAGTGAGTCGTCGGGAGGCAATCAGCCCCAGCATTTT. This codes for CASSESSGGNQPQHF. The rearrangement uses TRBV27 and TRBJ1-5, with D hard to call. The CDR3 runs to 15 residues. The V and J ends lost 5 bases and 2 bases respectively, with 13 bases between them. CDR1 MNHEY and CDR2 SMNVEV come from the germline V gene (reference sequence).